Shown below are 13 T cell receptor beta chains from a single sample sequenced in a study of OX40 agonist ivuxolimab in advanced cancers. Sequencing used immunoSEQ multiplex PCR; TCRdb keeps in-frame clones, though not all of them. The sample carries 60,000 or so clones, roughly 90% recorded once. The sequencing used CD4+ or CD8+ T cells sorted from blood, collected in a trial of the OX40 agonist ivuxolimab. The receptors derive from an adult with an advanced solid tumor such as melanoma, head and neck, liver or kidney cancer.

This chain connects TRBV5-1 to TRBJ2-5, with no clear D. Germline CDR1 reads SGHRS; CDR2 reads YFSETQ. The CDR3 has 13 residues. The ends were cut back, 1 base at V and 3 bases at J, with 7 bases in the middle. This CDR3 is CASSLNVKETQYF. The CDR3 coding sequence is TGCGCCAGCAGCTTGAACGTCAAAGAGACCCAGTACTTC. Full variable domain (remainder filled in from reference TRBV5-1 and TRBJ2-5): KAGVTQTPRYLIKTRGQQVTLSCSPISGHRSVSWYQQTPGQGLQFLFEYFSETQRNKGNFPGRFSGRQFSNSRSEMNVSTLELGDSALYLCASSLNVKETQYFGPGTRLLVL.

This clone was observed a single time. The gene calls are TRBV19 and TRBJ2-2; weak D call: TRBD2 (6 bases). Germline assignment: CDR1 LNHDA and CDR2 SQIVND (reference sequence). CDR3 length equals 15 residues. V was shortened by 9 bases and J by 2 bases, with 16 bases between the two germline ends. The CDR3 protein is CASSFGGLNTGELFF. The CDR3 DNA follows: TGTGCCAGCTCTTTCGGGGGTCTTAACACCGGGGAGCTGTTTTTT.

This sequence joins TRBV29-1 and TRBJ1-1; D uncertain. Between the trimmed V and J ends, which lost 5 bases and 2 bases, there was a span of 12 bases. Germline V gene data show CDR1 as SQVTM and CDR2 as ANQGSEA. This CDR3 is 13 amino acids long. The CDR3, as DNA: TGCAGCGTTCAACAGTCTGAAAACACTGAAGCTTTCTTT. It specifies CSVQQSENTEAFF.

The rearrangement joins TRBV6-4 to TRBJ1-1, with a tentative D call TRBD1 (6 bases). The germline CDR1 and CDR2 sequences are MRHNA and SNTAGT. V was pared by 4 bases and J by 5 bases, with 14 bases between. This CDR3 has 14 residues. CDR3 protein: CASSGSGVGTEAFF. The DNA of the CDR3 is TGTGCCAGCAGTGGTTCAGGGGTAGGTACTGAAGCTTTCTTT.

This chain joins TRBV5-1 and TRBJ2-1, with 7 bases matching TRBD2. The CDR3 has 15 residues. The germline gives CDR1 SGHRS, CDR2 YFSETQ. V shed 0 bases and J 7 bases; nucleotides not matched to a gene: 7. The CDR3 is CASSLDGLDANEQFF. As DNA, the CDR3 is TGCGCCAGCAGCTTGGATGGACTAGATGCGAATGAGCAGTTCTTC.

The rearrangement links TRBV6-4 to TRBJ2-2, with no clear D. CDR1 and CDR2 (germline): MRHNA, SNTAGT. Trimming took off 6 bases at V and 1 base at J, with 3 bases between the two ends. The CDR3 contains 12 residues. The CDR3 region is CASRQNTGELFF. In nucleotides, the CDR3 is TGTGCCAGCAGACAGAACACCGGGGAGCTGTTTTTT.

V gene TRBV4-2 combines with J gene TRBJ2-4; D is ambiguous. Germline loops: CDR1 LGHNA, CDR2 YNFKEQ. The CDR3 length is 17 residues. V was pared by 5 bases and J by 2 bases, with 19 bases between. As DNA, the CDR3 is TGTGCCAGCAGCTCCGGACGGGCGTCCGTGACCAAAAACATTCAGTACTTC. As protein: CASSSGRASVTKNIQYF.

This sequence joins TRBV6-5 and TRBJ2-7, with 7 bases aligning to TRBD2. The CDR3 runs 15 residues. The V gene's germline CDR1 is MNHEY and CDR2 SVGAGI. V dropped 0 bases and J dropped 3; count of bases not matched to a gene: 5. CDR3: CASSYSGEGHYEQYF. The CDR3 bases are TGTGCCAGCAGTTACTCGGGGGAGGGCCACTACGAGCAGTACTTC.

The chain carries TRBV5-4 and TRBJ2-1; 11 positions match TRBD1. Trimming took 5 bases from V and 5 from J; bases not matched to a gene: 9. CDR1 and CDR2 from the germline V gene are SGHNT and YYREEE (reference sequence). The CDR3 contains 16 residues. The CDR3 region has the DNA TGTGCCAGCAGTATCCGAGGGACAGGGGGACACAATGAGCAGTTCTTC. It translates to CASSIRGTGGHNEQFF.

This chain joins TRBV6-5 and TRBJ2-1; D possibly matches TRBD1 or TRBD2 (5 bases each). This CDR3 has 13 residues. Germline V gives CDR1 MNHEY, CDR2 SVGAGI. V shed 2 bases and J shed 6 bases, with 8 bases lying between them. This CDR3 is CASSYKRGNEQFF. CDR3 DNA: TGTGCCAGCAGTTACAAGAGGGGCAATGAGCAGTTCTTC.

The V gene is TRBV19, the J gene TRBJ2-1; perhaps TRBD1 as D (6 bases). V was pared by 4 bases and J by 3 bases, with 13 bases between. This CDR3 comprises 15 residues. CDR1 and CDR2 from the germline V gene are LNHDA and SQIVND (reference sequence). The CDR3 reads CASSTGTLNYNEQFF. The DNA of the CDR3 is TGTGCCAGTAGTACCGGGACACTGAACTACAATGAGCAGTTCTTC.

V gene TRBV7-8 combines with J gene TRBJ2-7; the D gene is possibly TRBD2 (6 bases). Germline loops: CDR1 SGHVS, CDR2 FQNEAQ. V lost 5 bases and J lost 1, with 12 bases in between. The CDR3 runs 14 residues. The CDR3 bases are TGTGCCAGCAGCGCCCGACTAGTTTCCTACGAGCAGTACTTC. Its protein is CASSARLVSYEQYF.

This clone was detected once. The V call is TRBV4-1, the J call TRBJ2-1, with 9 bases identical to TRBD2. CDR3 size: 16 residues. J gave up 3 bases and V 2 bases, and 5 bases lay outside the gene matches. In germline, CDR1 is MGHRA, CDR2 YSYEKL. The CDR3 nucleotides read TGCGCCAGCAGCCAACCGAGCGGGGGGAACTACAATGAGCAGTTCTTC. It is translated as CASSQPSGGNYNEQFF.